What follows are 25 T cell receptor beta chains derived from one specimen sequenced in a study of shared T cell receptors in the human thymus. Sequenced by immunoSEQ multiplex PCR; TCRdb stores in-frame clones only, minus some. The repertoire includes 720,000 or so clones, roughly 88% of them detected once, and about 0.0098% sits in the top ten. The same sample was also studied in work on human thymus T cells.

The sample was thymocytes. These receptors all come from a girl in the first two years of life with a congenital heart defect.

This clone was counted a few times. This rearrangement joins TRBV5-1 to TRBJ2-2; no firm D call. This CDR3 region has 13 residues. The germline V and J ends were trimmed by 0 bases and 6 bases, with 6 bases remaining between them. CDR1 and CDR2 from the germline V gene are SGHRS and YFSETQ. The CDR3 region has the DNA TGCGCCAGCAGCTTGGTTGAGGCCGGGGAGCTGTTTTTT. Its translation: CASSLVEAGELFF.

V usage is TRBV5-1 and J usage is TRBJ1-5; possibly TRBD1 for D (5 bases). V lost 2 bases, J lost 4 bases, and 13 bases lay in between. There are 15 residues in the CDR3. Germline CDR1 and CDR2: SGHRS and YFSETQ. The CDR3: CASSFLAGQNQPQHF. The CDR3 nucleotides are TGCGCCAGCAGCTTTTTGGCAGGGCAGAATCAGCCCCAGCATTTT.

The chain couples TRBV7-9 to TRBJ1-1, with unresolved D. Trimming cost V 2 bases and J 1 base, with 8 bases left between them. This CDR3 spans 14 amino acids. The germline CDR1 and CDR2 sequences are SEHNR and FQNEAQ (reference sequence). The CDR3 protein is CASSLLKTNTEAFF. DNA of the CDR3: TGTGCCAGCAGCTTACTAAAAACGAACACTGAAGCTTTCTTT.

The rearrangement joins TRBV9 to TRBJ1-2; D is uncertain. Germline V gene sequence: CDR1 SGDLS, CDR2 YYNGEE. The CDR3 runs 14 residues. Trimming took 0 bases from V and 4 from J, leaving 10 bases between them. The CDR3 spells CASSVDKTSYGYTF. The CDR3 nucleotides read TGTGCCAGCAGCGTAGACAAGACAAGCTATGGCTACACCTTC.

This clone was recorded only once. This specimen includes other DNA sequences encoding the same CDR3. J is TRBJ2-7 and V is TRBV7-9; the match to TRBD1 covers 7 bases. Germline V gene sequence: CDR1 SEHNR, CDR2 FQNEAQ (reference sequence). The CDR3 covers 13 residues. J was trimmed by 4 bases and V by 4 bases; bases with no gene match: 4. The DNA of the CDR3 is TGTGCCAGCAGCTCGGACAGGACTTACGAGCAGTACTTC. It encodes CASSSDRTYEQYF.

This sequence joins TRBV5-1 and TRBJ2-5, with a tentative D call TRBD2 (5 bases). The CDR3 has 14 amino acids. Germline V gene lookup returns CDR1 SGHRS and CDR2 YFSETQ. Deletions cut 4 bases from V and 4 bases from J, with 14 bases between. The CDR3 bases are TGCGCCAGCAGCCGGGCTAAGGGAGCAGAGACCCAGTACTTC. This encodes CASSRAKGAETQYF.

The rearrangement links TRBV7-9 to TRBJ1-2, with no clear D. CDR1 and CDR2 from the germline V gene are SEHNR and FQNEAQ (reference sequence). The CDR3 covers 12 residues. Trimming pared 1 base from V and 7 bases from J, leaving 7 bases between. The CDR3 loop is CASSLVSGGYTF. The CDR3 DNA sequence: TGTGCCAGCAGCTTAGTTTCCGGTGGCTACACCTTC.

The V gene is TRBV7-6, the J gene TRBJ1-4, with TRBD1 as a possible D gene (5 bases). Trimming pared 4 bases from V and 7 bases from J, leaving 16 bases between. The CDR3 spans 15 residues. Germline V CDR1 and CDR2: SGHVS, FNYEAQ. The CDR3 coding sequence is TGTGCCAGCAGCTCGCCGGGGGGTGGTGGTGAAAAACTGTTTTTT. Amino acids: CASSSPGGGGEKLFF.

The V gene is TRBV2, the J gene TRBJ2-1; TRBD1 aligns across 12 bases. CDR1 and CDR2 from the germline V gene are SNHLY and FYNNEI. CDR3 length: 16 residues. J gave up 7 bases and V 5 bases, and 9 bases lay outside the gene matches. CDR3 in DNA: TGTGCCAGCAGTTGCTTGGGACAGGGGGCGAAAAATGAGCAGTTCTTC. This encodes CASSCLGQGAKNEQFF.

The sample holds a few counts of this clone. The CDR3 reads CASSPPAGKNIQYF. CDR3 in DNA: TGTGCCAGCAGTCCCCCGGCGGGAAAAAACATTCAGTACTTC. The V call is TRBV25-1, the J call TRBJ2-4, with TRBD2 as a possible D gene (6 bases). The V gene lost 5 bases and the J gene lost 4 bases, with 12 bases spanning the gap. The CDR3 sequence is 14 residues long. The V gene's germline CDR1 is MGHDK and CDR2 SYGVNS.

The chain uses TRBV7-2 and TRBJ1-1, with D possibly matching TRBD1 (5 bases). Trimming took 6 bases from V and 6 from J, leaving 11 bases between them. CDR3 size: 12 residues. Germline CDR1 and CDR2: SGHTA and FQGNSA. The CDR3 DNA reads TGTGCCAGCAGGCCTTGGGGCGCTGAAGCTTTCTTT. Protein: CASRPWGAEAFF.

The rearrangement uses TRBV4-1 and TRBJ1-2; D is unclear. This CDR3 is built from 16 residues. Germline CDR1 is MGHRA and CDR2 is YSYEKL. Between the trimmed V and J ends, which lost 0 bases and 7 bases, there was a span of 18 bases. The CDR3 DNA reads as TGCGCCAGCAGCCAAGATGGCCGGGTTCGAGTAGCTGGCTACACCTTC. Amino acids: CASSQDGRVRVAGYTF.

The chain joins TRBV4-3 to TRBJ1-1; possible D gene TRBD1, 5 bases. Germline V gene sequence: CDR1 LGHNA, CDR2 YSLEER. Trimming removed 0 bases at V and 4 bases at J, with 21 bases between. The length of the CDR3 is 18 residues. The chain's CDR3 is CASSQEPTPAGNGTEAFF. CDR3 nucleotides: TGCGCCAGCAGCCAAGAACCCACGCCAGCAGGGAATGGCACTGAAGCTTTCTTT.

This clone has just one count. The genes are TRBV6-1 and TRBJ2-7; D is uncertain. Germline values: CDR1 MNHNS, CDR2 SASEGT. The CDR3 covers 13 residues. Between the trimmed V and J ends, which lost 6 bases and 0 bases, there was a span of 9 bases. The CDR3 region is CASSLEFSYEQYF. The CDR3 DNA follows: TGTGCCAGCAGCCTAGAGTTCTCCTACGAGCAGTACTTC.

V gene TRBV19 combines with J gene TRBJ1-6; TRBD1 matches 9 bases. The J segment lost 5 bases and the V segment lost 4 bases, leaving 12 bases of the junction unmatched. This CDR3 spans 18 amino acids. Germline values: CDR1 LNHDA, CDR2 SQIVND (reference sequence). The CDR3 here is CASSTNDRDRVDNSPLHF. In nucleotides, the CDR3 is TGTGCCAGTAGTACGAATGATCGGGACAGGGTCGATAATTCACCCCTCCACTTT.

The chain recombines TRBV7-9 with TRBJ2-7, with a tentative D call TRBD1 (6 bases). The V gene lost 5 bases and the J gene lost 0 bases, with 23 bases spanning the gap. Germline-derived CDR1 and CDR2 are SEHNR and FQNEAQ (reference sequence). The CDR3 is 18 residues long. For the CDR3, the DNA is TGTGCCAGCAGCCCACCGATCTGGGGGCATACTACCTCCTACGAGCAGTACTTC. Its translation is CASSPPIWGHTTSYEQYF.

Comments on this clone: Other DNA sequences in this sample translate to the same CDR3. J is TRBJ1-4 and V is TRBV14, with a possible D match to TRBD1 (6 bases). This CDR3 is 14 amino acids long. The V end lost 1 base, the J end lost 4 bases, and 7 bases lay between the germline ends. Germline V gene lookup returns CDR1 SGHDN and CDR2 FVKESK. The CDR3 DNA is TGTGCCAGCAGCCAAGGCAGGGGTAATGAAAAACTGTTTTTT. It yields the protein CASSQGRGNEKLFF.

CDR3 sequence (DNA): TGTGCCAGCACCACAGGGGGGGTAAGGTATCAGCCCCAGCATTTT. It codes for CASTTGGVRYQPQHF. The chain joins TRBV6-6 to TRBJ1-5, with TRBD1 matching over 8 bases. In germline, CDR1 is MNHNY, CDR2 SVGAGI (reference sequence). Trimming at V came to 7 bases and at J to 5 bases, leaving 10 bases not matched to a gene. The CDR3 length is 15 residues.

The CDR3 protein is CSLWTGWPDTQYF. CDR3 nucleotides: TGTAGCTTGTGGACAGGCTGGCCAGATACGCAGTATTTT. The rearrangement uses TRBV6-1 and TRBJ2-3; 7 bases agree with TRBD1. Germline CDR1 and CDR2: MNHNS and SASEGT. The CDR3 sequence is 13 residues long.

This chain connects TRBV7-4 to TRBJ1-2, with TRBD1 matching 12 bases. Trimming took 3 bases from V and 7 from J; bases not matched to a gene: 9. From germline, CDR1 is SGHVT and CDR2 SQSDAQ. The CDR3 runs 16 residues. CDR3: CASSLGQGAPKGGYTF. DNA of the CDR3: TGTGCCAGCAGCTTGGGACAGGGGGCCCCCAAGGGTGGCTACACCTTC.

The chain is built from TRBV29-1 and TRBJ1-3, with D uncertain. Trimming took 7 bases from V and 2 from J, leaving 9 bases between them. CDR3 size: 12 residues. Germline-derived CDR1 and CDR2 are SQVTM and ANQGSEA. The chain's CDR3 is CSASSPGNTIYF. As DNA, the CDR3 is TGCAGCGCTTCCTCTCCTGGAAACACCATATATTTT.

The J gene is TRBJ1-1, the V gene TRBV6-1, with D possibly TRBD1 on 6 matching bases. V was pared by 10 bases and J by 4 bases, with 16 bases between. Per the germline V gene, CDR1 is MNHNS and CDR2 is SASEGT. The CDR3 extends over 13 amino acids. For the CDR3, the DNA is TGTGCCATCCTGGTAGAGGGGGTCACTGAAGCTTTCTTT. As protein: CAILVEGVTEAFF.

The chain combines TRBV7-8 with TRBJ1-4, with 8 bases aligning to TRBD1. Germline assignment: CDR1 SGHVS and CDR2 FQNEAQ. Unmatched junction bases numbered 8, after V lost 2 bases and J lost 6 bases. The CDR3 is made up of 16 amino acids. The CDR3 DNA reads as TGTGCCAGCAGCTTATGGGGCGACAGGGGTGATGAAAAACTGTTTTTT. This encodes CASSLWGDRGDEKLFF.

V is TRBV5-4 and J is TRBJ2-7; D is perhaps TRBD1 (7 bases). This CDR3 is built from 15 residues. V lost 2 bases and J 3 bases, leaving 15 bases between the germline ends. The germline V gene encodes CDR1 SGHNT and CDR2 YYREEE (reference sequence). In DNA, the CDR3 is TGTGCCAGCAGCTTTTGGCACAGGGGAGGCTACGAGCAGTACTTC. Translation: CASSFWHRGGYEQYF. Together with reference TRBV5-4 and TRBJ2-7, the CDR3 gives the full variable domain: ETGVTQSPTHLIKTRGQQVTLRCSSQSGHNTVSWYQQALGQGPQFIFQYYREEENGRGNFPPRFSGLQFPNYSSELNVNALELDDSALYLCASSFWHRGGYEQYFGPGTRLTVT.

This clone came up once. The chain couples TRBV5-4 to TRBJ2-2; 11 nucleotides line up with TRBD1. The CDR3 consists of 16 residues. Germline trimming cut 4 bases from V and 5 bases from J; bases unmatched to any gene: 7. Germline CDR1 reads SGHNT; CDR2 reads YYREEE (reference sequence). The CDR3 spells CASSQGDRGITGELFF. CDR3 sequence (DNA): TGTGCCAGCAGCCAAGGGGACAGGGGGATAACCGGGGAGCTGTTTTTT.